Each of the 24 T cell receptor beta chains below was sequenced from the same sample in a study of Ad26.COV2.S vaccination and SARS-CoV-2 variants. Here immunoSEQ multiplex PCR was the method, and the copy in TCRdb shows in-frame clones only, minus some. The sample records approximately 410,000 clones, approximately 90% being singletons. Specified treatment: around 19 received Ad26.COV2.S at low or high dose, single or two shots; 5 received placebo; per-sample allocation not given. After the first vaccine or placebo injection, samples were drawn on day 63. The material sequenced was peripheral blood, taken in a trial of Ad26.COV2.S vaccine versus placebo. These receptors came from a person between 18 and 65 years old who received the Ad26.COV2.S COVID-19 vaccine or a placebo.

The chain carries TRBV5-8 and TRBJ2-1; D is perhaps TRBD2 (5 bases). The germline V gene has CDR1 SGHTS and CDR2 YDEGEE. The ends were cut back, 0 bases at V and 3 bases at J, with 10 bases in the middle. This CDR3 region has 15 residues. The CDR3 region is CASSLVSGHYNEQFF. The CDR3 region has the DNA TGTGCCAGCAGCTTGGTGAGCGGTCACTACAATGAGCAGTTCTTC.

The V and J genes are TRBV30 and TRBJ1-5; 7 bases are a match to TRBD1. The CDR3 consists of 14 residues. From germline, CDR1 is GTSNPN and CDR2 SVGIG (reference sequence). Trimming took 1 base from V and 5 from J; bases not matched to a gene: 5. CDR3: CAWSGRTGDQPQHF. The CDR3 DNA is TGTGCCTGGAGTGGTAGGACAGGCGATCAGCCCCAGCATTTT. Together with reference TRBV30 and TRBJ1-5, the CDR3 gives the full variable domain: SQTIHQWPATLVQPVGSPLSLECTVEGTSNPNLYWYRQAAGRGLQLLFYSVGIGQISSEVPQNLSASRPQDRQFILSSKKLLLSDSGFYLCAWSGRTGDQPQHFGDGTRLSIL.

The chain carries TRBV7-2 and TRBJ2-5; TRBD2 matches at 7 bases. Germline-derived CDR1 and CDR2 are SGHTA and FQGNSA. Trimming cost V 3 bases and J 7 bases; bases outside gene matches: 8. The CDR3 spans 14 residues. The CDR3 region has the DNA TGTGCCAGCAGCTTCGGCGGGGGAGGCCGGACCCAGTACTTC. Translation gives CASSFGGGGRTQYF. The whole variable domain, remainder taken from reference TRBV7-2 and TRBJ2-5, is GAGVSQSPSNKVTEKGKDVELRCDPISGHTALYWYRQSLGQGLEFLIYFQGNSAPDKSGLPSDRFSAERTGGSVSTLTIQRTQQEDSAVYLCASSFGGGGRTQYFGPGTRLLVL.

J is TRBJ2-1 and V is TRBV7-2; D gene ambiguous. Germline assignment: CDR1 SGHTA and CDR2 FQGNSA. V lost 3 bases to trimming and J lost 1 base, with 7 bases between them. CDR3 length: 14 amino acids. The CDR3 sequence: CASSFVGSYNEQFF. The CDR3 nucleotides read TGTGCCAGCAGCTTTGTGGGGTCCTACAATGAGCAGTTCTTC.

This chain connects TRBV19 to TRBJ2-2; the D gene is possibly TRBD2 (6 bases). The CDR3 runs to 16 residues. V was clipped by 4 bases and J by 4 bases, with 16 bases between them. The germline V gene has CDR1 LNHDA and CDR2 SQIVND (reference sequence). CDR3 in amino acids: CASSRHSSAGTGELFF. The CDR3 DNA reads as TGTGCCAGTAGTAGGCATTCTAGCGCGGGCACCGGGGAGCTGTTTTTT.

The V and J genes are TRBV7-9 and TRBJ2-5, with D hard to call. The CDR3 loop spans 13 amino acids. Germline assignment: CDR1 SEHNR and CDR2 FQNEAQ (reference sequence). Trimming left V 3 bases short and J 1 base short, with 6 bases between. This CDR3 reads CASSFHVQETQYF. CDR3 coding DNA: TGTGCCAGCAGCTTTCATGTCCAAGAGACCCAGTACTTC.

The V gene is TRBV6-2 or TRBV6-3, the J gene TRBJ1-2; no clear D. This CDR3 spans 15 amino acids. V was shortened by 1 base and J by 8 bases, with 17 bases between the two germline ends. Per the germline V gene, CDR1 is MNHEY and CDR2 is SVGEGT. Here the CDR3 reads CASSYFGESGGGYTF. DNA of the CDR3: TGTGCCAGCAGTTACTTCGGGGAGAGTGGTGGCGGCTACACCTTC.

V usage is TRBV29-1 and J usage is TRBJ2-6; 8 bases match TRBD1. Looked up from germline, CDR1 is SQVTM and CDR2 is ANQGSEA. V lost 5 bases and J lost 0; bases outside the gene matches: 6. This CDR3 region has 16 residues. The CDR3 DNA reads TGCAGCGTTACGGGACAGGAGTTCTCTGGGGCCAACGTCCTGACTTTC. Protein product: CSVTGQEFSGANVLTF.

The table lists this clone with a count of one. This chain joins TRBV30 and TRBJ1-3; 8 bases agree with TRBD1. V was pared by 7 bases and J by 1 base, with 3 bases of the junction left unmatched. Germline V gives CDR1 GTSNPN, CDR2 SVGIG (reference sequence). The CDR3 consists of 13 residues. The CDR3 nucleotides are TGTGCCTTTGGACAGGGATCTGGAAACACCATATATTTT. Amino acid sequence: CAFGQGSGNTIYF.

The chain links TRBV27 to TRBJ2-6, with D hard to call. Germline V gene lookup returns CDR1 MNHEY and CDR2 SMNVEV (reference sequence). V lost 2 bases to trimming and J lost 0 bases, with 8 bases between them. This CDR3 is 16 amino acids long. The CDR3 here is CASSLHATSGANVLTF. The CDR3 DNA is TGTGCCAGCAGTTTACACGCTACCTCTGGGGCCAACGTCCTGACTTTC. The full variable domain, its missing parts supplied by reference TRBV27 and TRBJ2-6, is EAQVTQNPRYLITVTGKKLTVTCSQNMNHEYMSWYRQDPGLGLRQIYYSMNVEVTDKGDVPEGYKVSRKEKRNFPLILESPSPNQTSLYFCASSLHATSGANVLTFGAGSRLTVL.

This chain uses TRBV19 with TRBJ1-5, with a weak D call TRBD1 (6 bases). In germline, CDR1 is LNHDA, CDR2 SQIVND (reference sequence). This CDR3 is built from 17 residues. The V gene lost 3 bases and the J gene lost 1 base, with 16 bases spanning the gap. The CDR3 reads CASSIRPQGISNQPQHF. CDR3 nucleotides: TGTGCCAGTAGTATCCGACCTCAGGGGATAAGCAATCAGCCCCAGCATTTT.

This chain connects TRBV27 to TRBJ1-4; 9 bases are a match to TRBD1. Germline trimming cut 6 bases from V and 7 bases from J; bases unmatched to any gene: 9. The CDR3 loop spans 15 amino acids. Germline-derived CDR1 and CDR2 are MNHEY and SMNVEV (reference sequence). The CDR3 sequence is CASRGPGTGSEKLFF. Written as DNA, the CDR3 is TGTGCCAGCAGAGGACCCGGGACAGGGAGTGAAAAACTGTTTTTT.

The J gene is TRBJ2-5, the V gene TRBV5-4; D is possibly TRBD1 (6 bases). V was cut by 4 bases and J by 4 bases, with 11 bases left in between. The CDR3 runs 13 residues. Looked up from germline, CDR1 is SGHNT and CDR2 is YYREEE (reference sequence). In nucleotides, the CDR3 is TGTGCCAGCAGCAAAACAGGGCTAGAGACCCAGTACTTC. It translates to CASSKTGLETQYF.

V usage is TRBV25-1 and J usage is TRBJ2-1; the match to TRBD1 covers 8 bases. Germline CDR1 is MGHDK and CDR2 is SYGVNS. Trimming took 3 bases from V and 2 from J; bases not matched to a gene: 6. This CDR3 is built from 16 residues. This CDR3 reads CASSETGVTPYNEQFF. DNA for the CDR3: TGTGCCAGCAGTGAGACAGGGGTAACTCCCTACAATGAGCAGTTCTTC.

This clone appeared once. The V and J genes are TRBV4-3 and TRBJ2-1; possible D gene TRBD1, 6 bases. The germline V gene encodes CDR1 LGHNA and CDR2 YSLEER. V lost 0 bases, J lost 7 bases, and 22 bases lay in between. The CDR3 consists of 18 residues. This chain's CDR3 is CASSQDRTVTVRKNEQFF. The CDR3 bases are TGCGCCAGCAGCCAAGATCGGACAGTTACGGTACGAAAGAATGAGCAGTTCTTC.

The chain links TRBV5-6 to TRBJ2-3; 11 bases align to TRBD2. Unmatched junction bases numbered 5, after V lost 2 bases and J lost 0 bases. Germline CDR1 reads SGHDT; CDR2 reads YYEEEE. This CDR3 contains 17 residues. The CDR3, as DNA: TGTGCCAGCAGCTTATTTAGCGGGGGGGCAAGCACAGATACGCAGTATTTT. Protein sequence: CASSLFSGGASTDTQYF.

The J gene is TRBJ2-1, the V gene TRBV28; 7 nucleotides agree with TRBD1. J lost 8 bases, V lost 2 bases, and 6 bases had no gene match. The V gene's germline CDR1 is MDHEN and CDR2 SYDVKM. This CDR3 is built from 14 residues. This CDR3 reads CASSLKTGWDEQFF. The CDR3 coding sequence is TGTGCCAGCAGTTTAAAGACAGGGTGGGATGAGCAGTTCTTC.

The genes are TRBV28 and TRBJ1-1; TRBD1 agrees at 11 bases. This CDR3 spans 14 amino acids. V trimming: 4 bases; J trimming: 7 bases; junction bases outside the gene matches: 5. Germline assignment: CDR1 MDHEN and CDR2 SYDVKM. The CDR3 coding sequence is TGTGCCAGCAGTTCGGACAGGGGGCTCGGTGAAGCTTTCTTT. Translated: CASSSDRGLGEAFF.

This chain links TRBV6-5 with TRBJ2-7, with unresolved D. V was pared by 2 bases and J by 0 bases, with 5 bases between. The CDR3 runs to 13 residues. Germline V CDR1 and CDR2: MNHEY, SVGAGI. CDR3 nucleotides: TGTGCCAGCAGTTACGGTTTCTCCTACGAGCAGTACTTC. Residues: CASSYGFSYEQYF.

In its sample, this clone was seen once. V usage is TRBV19 and J usage is TRBJ2-5; TRBD1 aligns across 10 bases. Germline V CDR1 and CDR2: LNHDA, SQIVND (reference sequence). Unmatched junction bases numbered 3, after V lost 10 bases and J lost 1 base. The CDR3 loop spans 13 amino acids. Written as DNA, the CDR3 is TGTGCCACAGGACAGGGGGGCCAAGAGACCCAGTACTTC. It is translated as CATGQGGQETQYF.

This clone was seen only once. The chain recombines TRBV7-6 with TRBJ1-6; TRBD1 is a possible D gene (5 bases). CDR3 size: 15 residues. Trimming removed 3 bases from V and 6 bases from J, with 12 bases in between. Per germline, CDR1 SGHVS and CDR2 FNYEAQ. CDR3 sequence (DNA): TGTGCCAGCAGCTTGAAGACAGCAATTAATTCACCCCTCCACTTT. It yields the protein CASSLKTAINSPLHF.

V is TRBV20-1 and J is TRBJ2-1; maybe TRBD2 (6 bases). With 6 bases removed from V and 10 bases from J, the gap between germline ends came to 10 bases. The CDR3 spans 10 residues. Looked up from germline, CDR1 is DFQATT and CDR2 is SNEGSKA (reference sequence). The CDR3 nucleotides are TGCAGTGCGAGGGACTCAGAGCAGTTCTTC. Protein: CSARDSEQFF.

This chain joins TRBV19 and TRBJ2-2, with D perhaps matching TRBD1 (5 bases). With 1 base removed from V and 8 bases from J, the gap between germline ends came to 11 bases. The CDR3 spans 14 residues. The germline V gene has CDR1 LNHDA and CDR2 SQIVND (reference sequence). The CDR3 nucleotides read TGTGCCAGTAGTATAGGTTCAGGGCTAGGGGAGCTGTTTTTT. It translates to CASSIGSGLGELFF.

The chain has TRBV30 and TRBJ1-6; 7 nucleotides line up with TRBD1. The CDR3 length is 13 residues. Germline lookup yields CDR1 GTSNPN and CDR2 SVGIG (reference sequence). The V segment lost 5 bases and the J segment 5 bases; nucleotides outside the gene matches: 3. The CDR3 region is CAWDRANNSPLHF. CDR3 bases: TGTGCCTGGGACAGGGCGAATAATTCACCCCTCCACTTT.